The 16 T cell receptor beta chains listed next were all sequenced from one sample in a study of radiation and T cells in renal cell carcinoma. Here immunoSEQ multiplex PCR was the method, and the copy in TCRdb shows in-frame clones only, minus some. The table records some 76,000 clones, over 80% of them present only once. Time point: blood 2 weeks post-SBRT. Treatment given: 15 Gy SBRT to primary tumor, nephrectomy 4 weeks later. The sequences come from blood, collected from a patient whose treatment included radiotherapy and nephrectomy. The receptor set was obtained from a man in his fifties or sixties with renal cell carcinoma.

In DNA form, the CDR3 reads TGCAGCGCTCGGGGAAAGGGGGACGAGCAGTACTTC. Encoded protein: CSARGKGDEQYF. The rearrangement links TRBV29-1 to TRBJ2-7, with D possibly matching TRBD1 (6 bases). The CDR3 contains 12 residues. Trimming left V 7 bases short and J 5 bases short, with 15 bases between. Germline V gene sequence: CDR1 SQVTM, CDR2 ANQGSEA.

This clone appeared once. V gene TRBV28 combines with J gene TRBJ1-2; TRBD1 aligns across 8 bases. V lost 1 base to trimming and J lost 13 bases; unmatched junction nucleotides: 5. The CDR3 runs to 12 residues. Per germline, CDR1 MDHEN and CDR2 SYDVKM. The CDR3 reads CASSLLQGDRTF. CDR3 nucleotides: TGTGCCAGCAGTTTATTACAGGGGGATCGCACCTTC.

The J gene is TRBJ1-4, the V gene TRBV4-1; D not certain. Per germline, CDR1 MGHRA and CDR2 YSYEKL. Between the trimmed V and J ends, which lost 0 bases and 1 base, there was a span of 12 bases. The CDR3 has 17 residues. The CDR3 DNA reads TGCGCCAGCAGCCAAGATGTAAGGGTGAGAACTAATGAAAAACTGTTTTTT. Encoded protein: CASSQDVRVRTNEKLFF.

This chain links TRBV15 with TRBJ2-3, with D perhaps matching TRBD2 (6 bases). V was pared by 8 bases and J by 5 bases, with 14 bases between. Germline assignment: CDR1 LNHNV and CDR2 YYDKDF (reference sequence). The length of the CDR3 is 13 residues. The CDR3 protein is CATGTFPRDTQYF. CDR3 in DNA: TGTGCCACCGGGACTTTCCCCAGAGATACGCAGTATTTT.

This chain joins TRBV9 and TRBJ2-6; D not resolved. V was pared by 3 bases and J by 4 bases, with 11 bases between. The CDR3 extends over 15 amino acids. In germline, CDR1 is SGDLS, CDR2 YYNGEE. The CDR3 protein is CASSALLPGANVLTF. CDR3 DNA: TGTGCCAGCAGCGCCCTCCTACCGGGGGCCAACGTCCTGACTTTC. The entire variable domain, with the rest obtained from reference TRBV9 and TRBJ2-6, is as follows: DSGVTQTPKHLITATGQRVTLRCSPRSGDLSVYWYQQSLDQGLQFLIQYYNGEERAKGNILERFSAQQFPDLHSELNLSSLELGDSALYFCASSALLPGANVLTFGAGSRLTVL.

The J gene is TRBJ2-5, the V gene TRBV18, with TRBD1 identical over 7 bases. Trimming took 3 bases from V and 5 from J; bases not matched to a gene: 6. From germline, CDR1 is KGHSH and CDR2 LQKENI. The CDR3 totals 14 residues. CDR3 in DNA: TGTGCCAGCTCACCCACAGGGGCCCTGGAGACCCAGTACTTC. It codes for CASSPTGALETQYF.

The chain carries TRBV27 and TRBJ1-4, with 9 bases fitting TRBD1. The germline V gene encodes CDR1 MNHEY and CDR2 SMNVEV (reference sequence). This CDR3 contains 15 residues. The trim removed 4 bases at V and 8 bases at J, leaving 8 bases unmatched. The CDR3 is CASSSQGAVGEKLFF. Written as DNA, the CDR3 is TGTGCCAGCAGTTCACAGGGGGCTGTGGGGGAAAAACTGTTTTTT.

This chain links TRBV7-2 with TRBJ2-1, with D tentatively TRBD1 (5 bases). The CDR3 contains 14 residues. Germline CDR1 and CDR2: SGHTA and FQGNSA. With 5 bases removed from V and 5 bases from J, the gap between germline ends came to 13 bases. CDR3: CASSIAAGNNEQFF. The DNA for the CDR3 is TGTGCCAGCAGCATCGCGGCAGGGAACAATGAGCAGTTCTTC.

The V and J genes are TRBV29-1 and TRBJ1-2; D ambiguous. V lost 4 bases and J 0 bases, leaving 6 bases between the germline ends. This CDR3 has 12 amino acids. Germline V gene data show CDR1 as SQVTM and CDR2 as ANQGSEA. In DNA, the CDR3 is TGCAGCGTTGTGGCGACTAACTATGGCTACACCTTC. Amino acid sequence: CSVVATNYGYTF.

This rearrangement joins TRBV5-6 to TRBJ2-7; D is unresolved. Germline V gene sequence: CDR1 SGHDT, CDR2 YYEEEE. V dropped 0 bases and J dropped 4 bases, with 5 bases sitting between them. CDR3 length: 12 amino acids. CDR3: CASSLGNYEQYF. CDR3 sequence (DNA): TGTGCCAGCAGCTTGGGAAATTACGAGCAGTACTTC. Full variable domain (remainder filled in from reference TRBV5-6 and TRBJ2-7): DAGVTQSPTHLIKTRGQQVTLRCSPKSGHDTVSWYQQALGQGPQFIFQYYEEEERQRGNFPDRFSGHQFPNYSSELNVNALLLGDSALYLCASSLGNYEQYFGPGTRLTVT.

The chain uses TRBV7-9 and TRBJ2-7, with 12 bases fitting TRBD1. Trimming removed 5 bases from V and 7 bases from J; junction bases left unmatched: 9. The CDR3 contains 15 residues. Germline V CDR1 and CDR2: SEHNR, FQNEAQ (reference sequence). This CDR3 reads CASSRPGQGAGEQYF. DNA for the CDR3: TGTGCCAGCAGCCGACCGGGACAGGGGGCGGGGGAGCAGTACTTC.

The chain recombines TRBV7-2 with TRBJ2-7; no clear D gene. Trimming stripped 7 bases from V and 0 bases from J, with 4 bases between. This CDR3 is 11 amino acids long. CDR1 is SGHTA and CDR2 is FQGNSA in the germline V gene. The DNA for the CDR3 is TGTGCCAGCACTAACTCCTACGAGCAGTACTTC. Protein: CASTNSYEQYF.

The V and J genes are TRBV7-2 and TRBJ2-7; D is ambiguous. Trimming pared 0 bases from V and 6 bases from J, leaving 9 bases between. In germline, CDR1 is SGHTA, CDR2 FQGNSA. There are 13 residues in the CDR3. CDR3 DNA sequence: TGTGCCAGCAGCTTAGCGCCTAAGGGCGAGCAGTACTTC. Translating it yields CASSLAPKGEQYF.

The chain uses TRBV28 and TRBJ1-4; possibly TRBD1 for D (6 bases). CDR1 is MDHEN and CDR2 is SYDVKM in the germline V gene. CDR3 length equals 14 residues. Trimming stripped 4 bases from V and 0 bases from J, with 6 bases between. The CDR3 sequence is CASSWTATNEKLFF. CDR3 sequence (DNA): TGTGCCAGCAGTTGGACAGCAACTAATGAAAAACTGTTTTTT.

This clone appeared a single time. The chain uses TRBV7-8 and TRBJ2-7; 8 bases are shared with TRBD1. The CDR3 length is 13 residues. V shed 1 base and J 5 bases; nucleotides not matched to a gene: 1. Per the germline V gene, CDR1 is SGHVS and CDR2 is FQNEAQ. CDR3: CASSLETGDEQYF. For the CDR3, the DNA is TGTGCCAGCAGCTTAGAGACAGGGGACGAGCAGTACTTC.

CDR3 sequence (DNA): TGCGCCAGCAGCTTGGGTTGGGCTCCCTCCTACGAGCAGTACTTC. Amino acid sequence: CASSLGWAPSYEQYF. The rearrangement uses TRBV5-1 and TRBJ2-7; D is undetermined. V shed 0 bases and J shed 0 bases, with 10 bases lying between them. The CDR3 is made up of 15 amino acids. Germline assignment: CDR1 SGHRS and CDR2 YFSETQ.